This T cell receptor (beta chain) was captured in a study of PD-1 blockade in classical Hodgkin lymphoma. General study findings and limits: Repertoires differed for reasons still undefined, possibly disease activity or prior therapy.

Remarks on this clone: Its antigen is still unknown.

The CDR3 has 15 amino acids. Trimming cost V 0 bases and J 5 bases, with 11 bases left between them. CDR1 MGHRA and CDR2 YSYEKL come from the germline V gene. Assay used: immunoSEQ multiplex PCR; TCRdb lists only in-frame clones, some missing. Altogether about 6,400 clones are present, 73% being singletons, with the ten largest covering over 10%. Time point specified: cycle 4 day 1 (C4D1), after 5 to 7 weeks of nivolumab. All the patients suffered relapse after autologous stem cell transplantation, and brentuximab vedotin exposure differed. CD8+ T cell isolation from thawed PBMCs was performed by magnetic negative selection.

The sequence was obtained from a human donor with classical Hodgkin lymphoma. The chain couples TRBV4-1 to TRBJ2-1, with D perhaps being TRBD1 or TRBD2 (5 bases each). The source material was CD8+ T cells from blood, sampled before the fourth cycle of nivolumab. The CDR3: CASSQEGTGNNEQFF. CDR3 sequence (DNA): TGCGCCAGCAGCCAAGAGGGGACCGGGAACAATGAGCAGTTCTTC.